A selection of T cell receptor beta chains follows, all from one sample in a study of blood T cells in healthy people across ages. Each CDR3 protein is one row after TCRdb ran MiXCR on the 5' RACE reads. The repertoire includes 550,000 to 600,000 distinct CDR3 sequences, 27% of them detected once, and about 18% sits in the top ten. Sequences were obtained from blood. Receptors originate from a woman in her seventies in good health. The CDR3 runs from the conserved cysteine through the conserved F or W. The order of the fields is clone size, D gene, V gene, J gene, CDR3 protein, CDR3 DNA. The D gene is left open where the match is weak. A row's size may be missing; if present it is once, few, many or a size class.

>.|.|TRBV20-1|TRBJ2-4
CSARDPGSKNIQYF
TGCAGTGCTAGAGATCCAGGGTCCAAAAACATTCAGTACTTC
>.|.|TRBV5-1|TRBJ2-2
CASSLVGRPNTGELFF
TGCGCCAGCAGCTTAGTGGGCAGGCCGAACACCGGGGAGCTGTTTTTT
>.|TRBD1|TRBV3-1|TRBJ1-6
CASSQTLGRTGVYLPLSPLHF
TGTGCCAGCAGCCAAACCCTCGGACGGACAGGGGTATATCTCCCTCTCTCACCCCTCCACTTT
>many|.|TRBV6-2/TRBV6-3|TRBJ2-6
CASGTTRVSGANVLTF
TGTGCCAGTGGGACCACTCGGGTCTCTGGGGCCAACGTCCTGACTTTC
>few|TRBD1|TRBV5-1|TRBJ1-2
CASSLGLGRGFGYTF
TGCGCCAGCAGCTTGGGATTGGGCAGGGGGTTCGGCTACACCTTC
>.|TRBD1|TRBV12-3/TRBV12-4|TRBJ1-1
CASSLDRPNTEAFF
TGTGCCAGCAGTTTGGACAGGCCGAACACTGAAGCTTTCTTT
>.|.|TRBV12-3/TRBV12-4|TRBJ1-3
CTSSGAASGNTIYF
TGTACCAGCAGCGGGGCCGCCTCTGGAAACACCATATATTTT
>.|.|TRBV6-2/TRBV6-3|TRBJ1-3
CASRWSGTSGNTIYF
TGTGCCAGCCGGTGGTCGGGTACCTCTGGAAACACCATATATTTT
>.|TRBD2|TRBV7-8|TRBJ2-1
CASSPPITSGSKNEQFF
TGTGCCAGCAGTCCTCCGATCACTAGCGGGAGTAAAAATGAGCAGTTCTTC
>once|.|TRBV6-2/TRBV6-3|TRBJ2-7
CASKRSQLTYEQYF
TGTGCCAGCAAGCGTTCACAGCTCACCTACGAGCAGTACTTC
>.|TRBD1|TRBV27|TRBJ1-2
CASSLRDRGTSGYGYTF
TGTGCCAGCAGTTTAAGGGACAGGGGAACGAGCGGCTATGGCTACACCTTC
>few|.|TRBV28|TRBJ2-1
CAGQSGGALNEQFF
TGTGCCGGACAGTCAGGGGGGGCCCTAAATGAGCAGTTCTTC
>.|.|TRBV20-1|TRBJ2-1
CSARTQIKQFF
TGCAGTGCTAGGACACAAATTAAGCAGTTCTTC
>few|.|TRBV20-1|TRBJ2-3
CSARPLGPGRGPEDTQYF
TGCAGTGCTAGACCCCTGGGCCCAGGGAGAGGACCCGAAGATACGCAGTATTTT
>few|TRBD2|TRBV12-3/TRBV12-4|TRBJ2-1
CASRSSGGARNEQFF
TGTGCCAGCAGAAGTAGCGGGGGGGCCCGCAATGAGCAGTTCTTC
>.|.|TRBV18|TRBJ1-2
CASPLSRDMTNGYTF
TGTGCCAGCCCACTGTCCCGGGACATGACGAATGGCTACACCTTC
>.|.|TRBV7-2|TRBJ2-5
CASSLGGRGEQETQYF
TGTGCCAGCAGCTTAGGGGGGCGGGGCGAACAAGAGACCCAGTACTTC
>.|TRBD2|TRBV20-1|TRBJ2-5
CSASGGLAGGLSLGTQYF
TGCAGTGCTAGCGGGGGATTAGCGGGGGGCCTCTCACTTGGGACCCAGTACTTC
>.|TRBD1|TRBV2|TRBJ1-1
CASRPLIAGGTEAFF
TGTGCCAGCAGGCCCCTTATTGCAGGGGGCACTGAAGCTTTCTTT
>.|.|TRBV7-2|TRBJ1-5
CASSLSDEGQPQHF
TGTGCCAGCAGCTTATCGGACGAAGGACAGCCCCAGCATTTT
>.|.|TRBV20-1|TRBJ1-2
CSAPSPGKHGYTF
TGCAGTGCTCCGAGTCCAGGGAAGCATGGCTACACCTTC
>few|TRBD1|TRBV20-1|TRBJ2-3
CSALTGRVTDTQYF
TGCAGTGCCCTGACAGGGCGGGTCACAGATACGCAGTATTTT
>.|.|TRBV5-1|TRBJ1-1
CASSLNPGNTEASF
TGCGCCAGCAGCTTGAACCCGGGGAACACTGAAGCTTCCTTT
>few|.|TRBV7-9|TRBJ1-2
CASSKIQSHGYTF
TGTGCCAGCAGCAAGATACAGTCGCATGGCTACACCTTC
>.|.|TRBV7-3|TRBJ2-1
CASNEGSGYNEQFF
TGTGCCAGCAACGAAGGTTCAGGTTACAATGAGCAGTTCTTC
>.|.|TRBV5-1|TRBJ2-5
CAVSSQETQYF
TGCGCCGTCAGCTCACAAGAGACCCAGTACTTC
>.|TRBD2|TRBV5-6|TRBJ2-1
CASSPRTSPINEQFF
TGTGCCAGCAGCCCGAGGACTAGCCCGATCAATGAGCAGTTCTTC
>once|TRBD2|TRBV11-2|TRBJ2-1
CASSFPSLAWEYNEQFF
TGTGCCAGCAGCTTCCCCTCACTAGCGTGGGAGTACAATGAGCAGTTCTTC
>.|TRBD1|TRBV2|TRBJ2-5
CASTDRVGETQYF
TGTGCCAGCACGGACAGGGTAGGGGAGACCCAGTACTTC
>many|.|TRBV5-1|TRBJ1-2
CASSLQGDGYTF
TGCGCCAGCAGTCTCCAAGGGGATGGCTACACCTTC
>few|TRBD1|TRBV5-1|TRBJ2-7
CASSPGTESGEQYF
TGTGCCAGCAGCCCCGGGACAGAATCGGGCGAGCAGTACTTC
>.|TRBD2|TRBV3-1|TRBJ2-1
CASRGLAGEQFF
TGTGCCAGCAGGGGACTAGCGGGGGAGCAGTTCTTC
>few|.|TRBV5-6|TRBJ1-2
CASSLGRQGTNYGYTF
TGTGCCAGCAGCCTCGGTCGGCAGGGGACTAACTATGGCTACACCTTC
>.|.|TRBV5-1|TRBJ2-2
CASSLRDRRDTGELFF
TGCGCCAGCAGCCTGAGAGACAGGCGGGACACCGGGGAGCTGTTTTTT
>.|.|TRBV20-1|TRBJ2-7
CSARDYRSPIPNSYEQYF
TGCAGTGCTAGAGATTATCGTAGTCCCATCCCGAACTCCTACGAGCAGTACTTC
>.|.|TRBV4-2|TRBJ2-7
CASSLGQPVYEQYF
TGTGCCAGCAGTTTAGGACAGCCCGTCTACGAGCAGTACTTC
>few|.|TRBV6-2/TRBV6-3|TRBJ2-5
CASSLNSWVFQYF
TGTGCCAGCAGTCTAAATAGCTGGGTGTTCCAGTACTTC
>.|.|TRBV6-6|TRBJ2-3
CASSYAGHTDTQYF
TGTGCCAGCAGTTACGCCGGACACACAGATACGCAGTATTTT
>.|.|TRBV9|TRBJ1-2
CASSVAAYGYTF
TGTGCCAGCAGCGTAGCGGCTTATGGCTACACCTTC
>.|.|TRBV7-8|TRBJ2-2
CASSPHPPRVGELFF
TGTGCCAGCAGCCCCCATCCTCCACGGGTCGGGGAGCTGTTTTTT
>few|TRBD1|TRBV6-6|TRBJ2-5
CASSYPGTGQETQYF
TGTGCCAGCAGTTACCCGGGGACAGGTCAAGAGACCCAGTACTTC
>few|.|TRBV15|TRBJ2-6
CATSRDFGYAGANVLTF
TGTGCCACCAGCAGAGATTTTGGGTATGCTGGGGCCAACGTCCTGACTTTC